The rows below give T cell receptor beta chains drawn from one sample of a study of PD-1 blockade in classical Hodgkin lymphoma. The method was immunoSEQ multiplex PCR; TCRdb's version includes in-frame clones alone and lacks a portion of them. The sample has 47,000 or so clones; approximately 70% are singletons. Sequencing was performed on peripheral blood mononuclear cells (PBMCs), taken at baseline. The receptor set was obtained from a human donor with classical Hodgkin lymphoma. Both conserved end residues are part of each CDR3. D genes are given only for firm matches. Clone size is given for some rows only: seen once, a few or many times, or a class if the clone is expanded.

size | J | D | V | DNA | CDR3
- | TRBJ1-1 | - | TRBV7-6 | TGTGCCAGCAGCTTAGGGACTTTGGCGACTGAAGCTTTCTTT | CASSLGTLATEAFF
- | TRBJ1-5 | - | TRBV19 | TGTGCCAGTAGACTCCGGGACATTAGCAATCAGCCCCAGCATTTT | CASRLRDISNQPQHF
- | TRBJ2-5 | - | TRBV2 | TGTGCCAGCAGCCTCAGGGGCGTTGAAGAGACCCAGTACTTC | CASSLRGVEETQYF
- | TRBJ1-2 | TRBD1 | TRBV5-1 | TGCGCCAGCAGCTTGGCCACAGGGGGCTACTATGGCTACACCTTC | CASSLATGGYYGYTF
- | TRBJ1-2 | - | TRBV19 | TGTGCCAGTAGCCCTGCAGGGAGTGACTATGGCTACACCTTC | CASSPAGSDYGYTF
- | TRBJ2-7 | TRBD1 | TRBV6-1 | TGTGCCAGCAGTCCCGACAGGGTTGCCCACGAGCAGTACTTC | CASSPDRVAHEQYF
- | TRBJ1-1 | - | TRBV7-8 | TGTGCCAGCAGCTTAGCTGGGGGAAGGACTGAAGCTTTCTTT | CASSLAGGRTEAFF
few | TRBJ1-1 | - | TRBV19 | TGTGCCAGTAGTATTGGGCAGACTCTGAACACTGAAGCTTTCTTT | CASSIGQTLNTEAFF
- | TRBJ2-1 | - | TRBV7-9 | TGTGCCAGCAGTCCCGGGACCCGGGCATACAATGAGCAGTTCTTC | CASSPGTRAYNEQFF
- | TRBJ2-7 | - | TRBV4-2 | TGTGCCAGCAGCCAAGAGCATACAGGTATCTACGAGCAGTACTTC | CASSQEHTGIYEQYF
- | TRBJ1-1 | - | TRBV5-1 | TGCGCCACCGGTACAGGGAACACTGAAGCTTTCTTT | CATGTGNTEAFF
- | TRBJ1-2 | TRBD1 | TRBV28 | TGTGCCAGCAGTTGGGACAGGTGGGGCTACACCTTC | CASSWDRWGYTF
once | TRBJ1-2 | - | TRBV15 | TGTGCCACCAGCAGAGACACGACAGGTCTGGGCTACACCTTC | CATSRDTTGLGYTF
- | TRBJ2-1 | TRBD1 | TRBV7-9 | TGTGCCAGCAGCTTAGAGGGGGCCCCCTACAATGAGCAGTTCTTC | CASSLEGAPYNEQFF
- | TRBJ2-7 | - | TRBV9 | TGTGCCAGCAGCGCCGGGCCCTCCTACGAGCAGTACTTC | CASSAGPSYEQYF
- | TRBJ1-2 | TRBD1 | TRBV6-4 | TGTGCCAGCCGGGACAGCGGAAACTATGGCTACACCTTC | CASRDSGNYGYTF
- | TRBJ2-7 | - | TRBV18 | TGTGCCAGCTCACCCGGGATTTACGAGCAGTACTTC | CASSPGIYEQYF
- | TRBJ1-1 | - | TRBV7-9 | TGTGCCAGCAGCTTACAGGGGTTGAACACTGAAGCTTTCTTT | CASSLQGLNTEAFF
- | TRBJ2-3 | - | TRBV14 | TGTGCCAGCAGCCAAGATGTGGGGGGAAGCACAGATACGCAGTATTTT | CASSQDVGGSTDTQYF
- | TRBJ1-4 | - | TRBV23-1 | TGCGCCAGCAGTCAAAACAGGGAAAGGGGAAAACTGTTTTTT | CASSQNRERGKLFF
- | TRBJ2-5 | TRBD2 | TRBV2 | TGTGCCAGTAGAAAACTAGCGGGAGGAGCAGAGACCCAGTACTTC | CASRKLAGGAETQYF
- | TRBJ2-7 | - | TRBV19 | TGTGCCAGTAGTATGCGGGCGGGAAGTTCCTACGAGCAGTACTTC | CASSMRAGSSYEQYF
few | TRBJ1-1 | - | TRBV7-2 | TGTGCCAGCAGCCCCTGGGGGGGAGTGAACACTGAAGCTTTCTTT | CASSPWGGVNTEAFF
- | TRBJ2-1 | - | TRBV4-1 | TGCGCCAGCAGCCAAGAAGGCGGGGTTGTCTACAATGAGCAGTTCTTC | CASSQEGGVVYNEQFF
- | TRBJ2-4 | - | TRBV12-2 | TGTGCAAGTCGCTTCAGTAGCGGGAGTCGGGGGATCGCCAAAAACATTCAGTACTTC | CASRFSSGSRGIAKNIQYF
- | TRBJ1-2 | - | TRBV11-2 | TGTGCCAGCAGTTTCACTGGCACCCATACTTTCGGCTATGGCTACACCTTC | CASSFTGTHTFGYGYTF
- | TRBJ2-1 | TRBD2 | TRBV14 | TGTGCCAGCAGCCAAGTGAGGGGGACTAGTGACAATGAGCAGTTCTTC | CASSQVRGTSDNEQFF
few | TRBJ1-4 | TRBD1 | TRBV5-1 | TGCGCCAGCAGACTACAGGGGGCAGGGGAAAAACTGTTTTTT | CASRLQGAGEKLFF
- | TRBJ2-7 | TRBD1 | TRBV7-6 | TGTGCCAGCAGCATAAATCCGCAGGGGGCCCCGTACTTC | CASSINPQGAPYF
- | TRBJ2-2 | TRBD1 | TRBV11-2 | TGTGCCAGCAGCTTAGCTCCGGGACAGCAAATAAACACCGGGGAGCTGTTTTTT | CASSLAPGQQINTGELFF
- | TRBJ2-7 | TRBD1 | TRBV6-5 | TGTGCCAGCAGTTATGGCAGGGGGCTCTACGAGCAGTACTTC | CASSYGRGLYEQYF
few | TRBJ2-7 | TRBD1 | TRBV5-1 | TGCGCCAGCAGCCAATTCCCCGGGACAGGAGGGCCCGAGCAGTACTTC | CASSQFPGTGGPEQYF
- | TRBJ1-2 | - | TRBV25-1 | TGTGCCAGCAGCGCACCGGAACGGGGCAGGGACTATGGCTACACCTTC | CASSAPERGRDYGYTF
- | TRBJ2-3 | TRBD1 | TRBV5-8 | TGTGCCATTAACCCCCAGGACAGGGACCCAGATACGCAGTATTTT | CAINPQDRDPDTQYF
- | TRBJ1-2 | - | TRBV9 | TGTGCCAGCAGCGTGGCGGCAGGGGAAGACTATGGCTACACCTTC | CASSVAAGEDYGYTF
- | TRBJ2-1 | - | TRBV7-3 | TGTGCCAGCAGCCTTGCCCCCCCGGATGAGCAGTTCTTC | CASSLAPPDEQFF
- | TRBJ1-4 | TRBD1 | TRBV6-5 | TGTGCCAGCAGCCCCGGGACAGTAAATGAAAAACTGTTTTTT | CASSPGTVNEKLFF
- | TRBJ1-4 | - | TRBV28 | TGTGCCAGCAGTTTAATGGTTTTTGCAACTAATGAAAAACTGTTTTTT | CASSLMVFATNEKLFF
- | TRBJ2-1 | TRBD2 | TRBV2 | TGTGCCAGCAGGAGTAAACTAGCGGGGGGCTACAATGAGCAGTTCTTC | CASRSKLAGGYNEQFF
- | TRBJ1-2 | - | TRBV7-9 | TGTGCCAGCAGCTCCCCTTACAACTATGGCTACACCTTC | CASSSPYNYGYTF
- | TRBJ1-1 | - | TRBV19 | TGTGCCAGTAGTACCGGACGGGACTACCACACTGAAGCTTTCTTT | CASSTGRDYHTEAFF
once | TRBJ2-2 | - | TRBV30 | TGTGCCTGGAGTGTGGGTATGGGGAGGACCGGGGAGCTGTTTTTT | CAWSVGMGRTGELFF
- | TRBJ2-7 | - | TRBV7-2 | TGTGCCAGCAGCGACCTTAGCGTCTACGAGCAGTACTTC | CASSDLSVYEQYF
- | TRBJ1-1 | - | TRBV19 | TGTGCCAGTAGAAACAGGGAATTCACTGAAGCTTTCTTT | CASRNREFTEAFF
few | TRBJ2-1 | TRBD2 | TRBV7-3 | TGTGCCAGCAGCTTGGCGCTAGCGGGGGCCAATGAGCAGTTCTTC | CASSLALAGANEQFF
- | TRBJ1-1 | - | TRBV2 | TGTGCCAGCGCAGGGACGGTTCTCTCTGAAGCTTTCTTT | CASAGTVLSEAFF
- | TRBJ1-3 | - | TRBV30 | TGTGCCTGGAGCAGGGACCCTGGAAACACCATATATTTT | CAWSRDPGNTIYF
- | TRBJ2-7 | - | TRBV9 | TGTGCCAGCAGCGTTTCCCCAGAGAGGAATACGGAGCAGTACTTC | CASSVSPERNTEQYF